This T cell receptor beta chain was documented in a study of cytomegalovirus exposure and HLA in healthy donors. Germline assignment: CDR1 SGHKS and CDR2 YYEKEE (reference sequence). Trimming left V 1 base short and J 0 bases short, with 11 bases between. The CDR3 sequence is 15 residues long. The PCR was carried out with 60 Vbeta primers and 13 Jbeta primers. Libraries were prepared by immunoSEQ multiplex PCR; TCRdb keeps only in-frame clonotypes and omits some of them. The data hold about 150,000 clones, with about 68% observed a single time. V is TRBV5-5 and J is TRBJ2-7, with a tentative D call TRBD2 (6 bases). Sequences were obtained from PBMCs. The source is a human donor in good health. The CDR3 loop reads CASSLWRGPSYEQYF. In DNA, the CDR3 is TGTGCCAGCAGCTTGTGGAGGGGACCCTCCTACGAGCAGTACTTC.